The 30 T cell receptor beta chains presented below share a single source sample, sequenced in a study of T cell changes during pregnancy in multiple sclerosis. The table came from immunoSEQ multiplex PCR; TCRdb's copy has only in-frame clones and leaves some out. Altogether 30,000 to 45,000 clones are present, roughly 91% being singletons, with the ten largest covering around 0.45%. The sample in question was CD4+ T cells from peripheral blood mononuclear cells, obtained in the second trimester of pregnancy. All receptors derive from a female donor in good health, enrolled as a control in a pregnancy study.

V is TRBV6-5 and J is TRBJ1-5; possible D gene TRBD1, 5 bases. V dropped 5 bases and J dropped 4 bases, with 9 bases sitting between them. The germline gives CDR1 MNHEY, CDR2 SVGAGI. The CDR3 sequence is 13 residues long. For the CDR3, the DNA is TGTGCCAGCAGTCAGGGAGGGAATCAGCCCCAGCATTTT. Translating gives CASSQGGNQPQHF.

The rearrangement uses TRBV9 and TRBJ1-1; D is uncertain. This CDR3 has 13 amino acids. Per the germline V gene, CDR1 is SGDLS and CDR2 is YYNGEE. Trimming took 1 base from V and 0 from J, leaving 4 bases between them. CDR3 in amino acids: CASSVQMNTEAFF. Written as DNA, the CDR3 is TGTGCCAGCAGCGTACAGATGAACACTGAAGCTTTCTTT. The variable domain in full, completed from reference TRBV9 and TRBJ1-1, reads DSGVTQTPKHLITATGQRVTLRCSPRSGDLSVYWYQQSLDQGLQFLIQYYNGEERAKGNILERFSAQQFPDLHSELNLSSLELGDSALYFCASSVQMNTEAFFGQGTRLTVV.

The chain links TRBV18 to TRBJ1-1, with D possibly being TRBD1 (6 bases). Trimming left V 3 bases short and J 4 bases short, with 9 bases between. The CDR3 contains 13 residues. Germline lookup yields CDR1 KGHSH and CDR2 LQKENI. CDR3 loop: CASSPTGSTEAFF. CDR3 coding DNA: TGTGCCAGCTCACCCACAGGGTCCACTGAAGCTTTCTTT.

V and J are TRBV28 and TRBJ1-1; TRBD1 agrees at 8 bases. The CDR3 covers 16 residues. V lost 5 bases and J lost 5; bases outside the gene matches: 13. Germline loops: CDR1 MDHEN, CDR2 SYDVKM. Here the CDR3 reads CASSGASGQGRTEAFF. DNA of the CDR3: TGTGCCAGCAGTGGGGCCTCCGGACAGGGAAGAACTGAAGCTTTCTTT.

The rearrangement links TRBV2 to TRBJ2-7; 8 bases line up with TRBD2. This CDR3 has 15 amino acids. With V trimmed by 3 bases and J by 3 bases, 7 bases remained unmatched. Germline CDR1 and CDR2: SNHLY and FYNNEI. CDR3 nucleotides: TGTGCCAGCAGTGATCCGGCGGGGGGACTCTACGAGCAGTACTTC. Translation gives CASSDPAGGLYEQYF.

The gene calls are TRBV11-2 and TRBJ2-6; D perhaps matches TRBD1 (5 bases). Germline V CDR1 and CDR2: SGHAT, FQNNGV. The V end was cut by 5 bases, the J end by 0 bases, with 17 bases between. CDR3 size: 18 residues. Here the CDR3 DNA reads TGTGCCAGCAGCGCTTGGGGCAGGGCCTACTCTGGGGCCAACGTCCTGACTTTC. Amino acid sequence: CASSAWGRAYSGANVLTF.

The rearrangement links TRBV6-1 to TRBJ1-5; 7 nucleotides match TRBD1. CDR1 is MNHNS, CDR2 SASEGT, per germline. V shed 3 bases and J 1 base; nucleotides not matched to a gene: 6. The CDR3 length is 16 residues. The CDR3 coding sequence is TGTGCCAGCAGTGACAAGGGGGCGCGGAGCAATCAGCCCCAGCATTTT. Protein: CASSDKGARSNQPQHF.

The chain links TRBV7-2 to TRBJ1-3; 7 bases are a match to TRBD1. Germline CDR1 reads SGHTA; CDR2 reads FQGNSA. The CDR3 is 17 amino acids. Trimming at V came to 4 bases and at J to 5 bases, leaving 14 bases not matched to a gene. CDR3 residues: CASSSSRGTAGRNTIYF. CDR3 nucleotides: TGTGCCAGCAGCTCCTCCCGAGGGACAGCAGGCAGAAACACCATATATTTT.

The genes are TRBV5-1 and TRBJ2-1; no firm D call. V lost 0 bases and J 5 bases, leaving 18 bases between the germline ends. The CDR3 runs to 17 residues. Germline assignment: CDR1 SGHRS and CDR2 YFSETQ. This CDR3 reads CASSLGPSARSDNEQFF. CDR3 bases: TGCGCCAGCAGCTTGGGCCCCTCAGCCCGCAGCGACAATGAGCAGTTCTTC.

The V call is TRBV11-2, the J call TRBJ1-1, with D possibly being TRBD1 (6 bases). Trimming stripped 1 base from V and 8 bases from J, with 11 bases between. CDR3 length equals 13 residues. Germline loops: CDR1 SGHAT, CDR2 FQNNGV. CDR3: CASSLVQGQEAFF. CDR3 DNA: TGTGCCAGCAGCTTAGTTCAGGGGCAAGAAGCTTTCTTT.

CDR3 protein: CASSVVSGAANYGYTF. In DNA form, the CDR3 reads TGTGCCAGCAGCGTAGTGTCGGGTGCGGCTAACTATGGCTACACCTTC. V and J are TRBV9 and TRBJ1-2; D call uncertain. The CDR3 is 16 residues long. Per the germline V gene, CDR1 is SGDLS and CDR2 is YYNGEE. V lost 0 bases and J lost 0, with 12 bases in between.

The chain couples TRBV19 to TRBJ1-4, with 8 bases lining up with TRBD1. CDR3 length equals 15 residues. The ends lost 3 bases at V and 7 bases at J; junction bases unmatched: 7. The germline CDR1 and CDR2 sequences are LNHDA and SQIVND (reference sequence). In DNA form, the CDR3 reads TGTGCCAGTAGTATCTCAGGGGGCGCAGGTGAAAAACTGTTTTTT. It is translated as CASSISGGAGEKLFF. Variable domain in full (rest from reference TRBV19 and TRBJ1-4): DGGITQSPKYLFRKEGQNVTLSCEQNLNHDAMYWYRQDPGQGLRLIYYSQIVNDFQKGDIAEGYSVSREKKESFPLTVTSAQKNPTAFYLCASSISGGAGEKLFFGSGTQLSVL.

The chain carries TRBV14 and TRBJ1-2; D is undetermined. Germline V lookup: CDR1 SGHDN, CDR2 FVKESK. The CDR3 totals 13 residues. Trimming stripped 5 bases from V and 6 bases from J, with 13 bases between. CDR3 coding DNA: TGTGCCAGCAGCTCGCGGGTAGGACATGGCTACACCTTC. It specifies CASSSRVGHGYTF.

The chain combines TRBV12-5 with TRBJ1-5; weak D call: TRBD1 (6 bases). The CDR3 runs 14 residues. V was cut by 3 bases and J by 4 bases, with 10 bases left in between. Germline V CDR1 and CDR2: LGHNT, FRNRAP. The CDR3: CASGFGQGNQPQHF. CDR3 bases: TGTGCTAGTGGTTTTGGGCAGGGGAATCAGCCCCAGCATTTT.

The CDR3 protein is CASSQVQSTPNEQFF. The CDR3, as DNA: TGCGCCAGCAGCCAAGTCCAGTCCACCCCCAATGAGCAGTTCTTC. The chain combines TRBV4-1 with TRBJ2-1; D is uncertain. This CDR3 comprises 15 residues. The V end lost 1 base, the J end lost 6 bases, and 13 bases lay between the germline ends. Looked up from germline, CDR1 is MGHRA and CDR2 is YSYEKL.

The chain is built from TRBV4-1 and TRBJ1-2, with D unclear. The ends were cut back, 0 bases at V and 0 bases at J, with 8 bases in the middle. The germline V gene has CDR1 MGHRA and CDR2 YSYEKL. This CDR3 is 15 amino acids long. This CDR3 is CASSQEFGTNYGYTF. CDR3 bases: TGCGCCAGCAGCCAAGAGTTCGGGACTAACTATGGCTACACCTTC.

This chain joins TRBV6-4 and TRBJ2-3, with TRBD1 matching over 7 bases. V lost 3 bases and J lost 1; bases outside the gene matches: 4. The CDR3 extends over 15 amino acids. The germline gives CDR1 MRHNA, CDR2 SNTAGT. The CDR3 region is CASSESGGRTDTQYF. The CDR3 DNA is TGTGCCAGCAGTGAGTCAGGGGGACGCACAGATACGCAGTATTTT.

This clone was detected only once. The chain has TRBV5-1 and TRBJ2-7; 10 bases are shared with TRBD2. Germline loops: CDR1 SGHRS, CDR2 YFSETQ. This CDR3 has 16 residues. V was clipped by 0 bases and J by 0 bases; unmatched bases: 3. The chain's CDR3 is CASSLVSSGSSYEQYF. For the CDR3, the DNA is TGCGCCAGCAGCTTGGTATCTAGCGGGAGCTCCTACGAGCAGTACTTC.

The V and J genes are TRBV6-5 and TRBJ2-7, with a tentative D call TRBD1 (5 bases). This CDR3 region has 12 residues. V lost 6 bases, J lost 2 bases, and 8 bases lay in between. The germline gives CDR1 MNHEY, CDR2 SVGAGI. CDR3 amino acids: CASRDTTYEQYF. CDR3 coding DNA: TGTGCCAGCAGGGACACAACCTACGAGCAGTACTTC.

The chain joins TRBV29-1 to TRBJ2-5, with 7 bases fitting TRBD1. Trimming at V came to 4 bases and at J to 2 bases, leaving 7 bases not matched to a gene. Germline assignment: CDR1 SQVTM and CDR2 ANQGSEA. There are 14 residues in the CDR3. The CDR3 loop reads CSVVRQGGQETQYF. Here the CDR3 DNA reads TGCAGCGTTGTTAGACAGGGTGGGCAAGAGACCCAGTACTTC.

The V gene is TRBV5-1, the J gene TRBJ2-5; 11 nucleotides align to TRBD2. This CDR3 has 17 residues. The germline V gene has CDR1 SGHRS and CDR2 YFSETQ. After removal of 3 bases from V and 4 bases from J, the junction contained 11 bases not matched to a gene. In nucleotides, the CDR3 is TGCGCCAGCAGCTACTCACTAGCGGGGGCGTCTCGAGAGACCCAGTACTTC. Translated: CASSYSLAGASRETQYF.

This clone was seen a few times. The chain carries TRBV7-9 and TRBJ2-7; the match to TRBD1 covers 9 bases. V lost 5 bases and J lost 5; bases outside the gene matches: 13. This CDR3 comprises 16 residues. Germline V gene sequence: CDR1 SEHNR, CDR2 FQNEAQ (reference sequence). The DNA for the CDR3 is TGTGCCAGCAGCGGAGTGGACAGGGGAAACGGAGACGAGCAGTACTTC. As protein: CASSGVDRGNGDEQYF. Variable domain in full (rest from reference TRBV7-9 and TRBJ2-7): DTGVSQNPRHKITKRGQNVTFRCDPISEHNRLYWYRQTLGQGPEFLTYFQNEAQLEKSRLLSDRFSAERPKGSFSTLEIQRTEQGDSAMYLCASSGVDRGNGDEQYFGPGTRLTVT.

J is TRBJ2-1 and V is TRBV19; 9 bases are a match to TRBD1. Germline loops: CDR1 LNHDA, CDR2 SQIVND (reference sequence). Germline trimming cut 5 bases from V and 3 bases from J; bases unmatched to any gene: 8. The CDR3 length is 16 residues. The CDR3 is CASSAPRDRDYNEQFF. The DNA of the CDR3 is TGTGCCAGTAGTGCTCCCCGGGACAGGGACTACAATGAGCAGTTCTTC.

V gene TRBV6-1 combines with J gene TRBJ2-3; D ambiguous. The germline V and J ends were trimmed by 8 bases and 0 bases, with 9 bases remaining between them. Germline assignment: CDR1 MNHNS and CDR2 SASEGT. The CDR3 runs to 13 residues. The CDR3 protein is CASSVTSTDTQYF. CDR3 coding DNA: TGTGCCAGCTCCGTTACTAGCACAGATACGCAGTATTTT.

This chain joins TRBV7-9 and TRBJ2-1; D may be TRBD1 (5 bases). V lost 10 bases and J 0 bases, leaving 16 bases between the germline ends. The germline gives CDR1 SEHNR, CDR2 FQNEAQ (reference sequence). The CDR3 runs to 15 residues. CDR3 coding DNA: TGTGCCACCCAACCCAGGGAACTCTCCTACAATGAGCAGTTCTTC. Protein: CATQPRELSYNEQFF.

V gene TRBV5-1 combines with J gene TRBJ2-1, with D unclear. The CDR3 has 14 residues. Trimming left V 0 bases short and J 2 bases short, with 6 bases between. Germline lookup yields CDR1 SGHRS and CDR2 YFSETQ. As DNA, the CDR3 is TGCGCCAGCAGCTTGGGGGCAGCCTACAATGAGCAGTTCTTC. As protein: CASSLGAAYNEQFF. The variable domain in full, with the rest retrieved from reference TRBV5-1 and TRBJ2-1, is KAGVTQTPRYLIKTRGQQVTLSCSPISGHRSVSWYQQTPGQGLQFLFEYFSETQRNKGNFPGRFSGRQFSNSRSEMNVSTLELGDSALYLCASSLGAAYNEQFFGPGTRLTVL.

The chain carries TRBV14 and TRBJ2-7, with TRBD1 identical over 7 bases. There are 14 residues in the CDR3. Germline V gene lookup returns CDR1 SGHDN and CDR2 FVKESK. V lost 4 bases and J lost 4; bases outside the gene matches: 7. CDR3 protein: CASSPLGTEYEQYF. The DNA of the CDR3 is TGTGCCAGCAGCCCCCTAGGGACAGAATACGAGCAGTACTTC.

The chain is built from TRBV10-1 and TRBJ2-2, with 8 bases aligning to TRBD1. Per germline, CDR1 WNHNN and CDR2 SYGVQD (reference sequence). The J segment lost 1 base and the V segment lost 8 bases, leaving 12 bases of the junction unmatched. CDR3 size: 17 residues. Here the CDR3 DNA reads TGCGCCAGCTGGGGACGGACAGGGAATGGGAACACCGGGGAGCTGTTTTTT. Translated: CASWGRTGNGNTGELFF.

The chain links TRBV7-9 to TRBJ2-5, with D perhaps TRBD2 (5 bases). The germline V gene encodes CDR1 SEHNR and CDR2 FQNEAQ (reference sequence). This CDR3 has 14 residues. V dropped 8 bases and J dropped 5 bases, with 18 bases sitting between them. CDR3 region: CASGRTGVPETQYF. The CDR3 nucleotides read TGTGCCAGCGGGAGAACCGGGGTTCCGGAGACCCAGTACTTC. The complete variable domain, with remaining parts taken from reference TRBV7-9 and TRBJ2-5, reads DTGVSQNPRHKITKRGQNVTFRCDPISEHNRLYWYRQTLGQGPEFLTYFQNEAQLEKSRLLSDRFSAERPKGSFSTLEIQRTEQGDSAMYLCASGRTGVPETQYFGPGTRLLVL.

V and J are TRBV7-8 and TRBJ1-1; 7 bases are a match to TRBD1. There are 17 residues in the CDR3. V was clipped by 1 base and J by 0 bases; unmatched bases: 8. The germline CDR1 and CDR2 sequences are SGHVS and FQNEAQ. The CDR3 bases are TGTGCCAGCAGCTTAGGGTACAGGGGCCGCCTGAACACTGAAGCTTTCTTT. Protein product: CASSLGYRGRLNTEAFF.